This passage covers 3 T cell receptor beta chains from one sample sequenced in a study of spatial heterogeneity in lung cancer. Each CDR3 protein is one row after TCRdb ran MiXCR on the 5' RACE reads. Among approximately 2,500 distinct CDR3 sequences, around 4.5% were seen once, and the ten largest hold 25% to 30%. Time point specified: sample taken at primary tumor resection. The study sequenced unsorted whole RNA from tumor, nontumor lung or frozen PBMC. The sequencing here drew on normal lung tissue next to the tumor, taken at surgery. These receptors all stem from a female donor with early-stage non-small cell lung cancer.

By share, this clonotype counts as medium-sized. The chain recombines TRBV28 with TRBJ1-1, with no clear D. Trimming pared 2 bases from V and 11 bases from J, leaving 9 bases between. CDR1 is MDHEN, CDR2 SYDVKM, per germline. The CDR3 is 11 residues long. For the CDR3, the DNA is TGTGCCAGCAGTTTAAGGTCTATCGCTTTCTTT. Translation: CASSLRSIAFF.

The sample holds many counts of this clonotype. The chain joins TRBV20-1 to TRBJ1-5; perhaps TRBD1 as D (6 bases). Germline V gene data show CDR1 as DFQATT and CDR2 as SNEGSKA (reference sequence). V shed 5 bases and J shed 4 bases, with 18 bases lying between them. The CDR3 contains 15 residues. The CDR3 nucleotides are TGCAGTGCTCCTAGGGGGGGGGCGGTGAATCAGCCCCAGCATTTT. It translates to CSAPRGGAVNQPQHF.

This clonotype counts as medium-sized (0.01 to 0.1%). CDR3 DNA sequence: TGTGCCAGCAGCTCTAGGTTGGGAGGGGATACGCAGTATTTT. Encoded protein: CASSSRLGGDTQYF. The rearrangement links TRBV12-3 or TRBV12-4 to TRBJ2-3; 7 bases line up with TRBD2. The CDR3 covers 14 residues. The junction had 9 bases not matched to a gene; V was cut back by 6 bases and J by 6 bases.